This TCR beta chain was documented in a study of blood T cells in healthy people across ages (dated by TCRdb to the mid-2010s). Context from the whole study: Template switching captured roughly one uniquely barcoded TCR beta cDNA molecule per two T cells in model experiments. Age-related changes in TCR beta repertoire diversity were measured in the study by deep sequencing normalized with unique cDNA molecular identifiers. Four age groups were formed from the donors: young (average roughly 16 years), middle-aged (around 40), aged (roughly 58) and long-lived (around 82). Donors of different ages were randomly distributed across sequencing lanes to avoid experimental bias. Using the same blood draw, the study looked at two additional independent replicas of 1 million unique cDNA reads for two donors, one aged 18 to 30 and the other aged 80 or older. Study-wide conclusions, independent of this receptor: Observed TCR beta diversity per million T cells fell roughly linearly with age, and a significant reduction was already apparent by age around 40. Estimates of total diversity based on one million sequenced T cells were considered lower bounds and underestimates. Compared with the aged group, more naive CD4+ T cells, fewer expanded clones and increased TCR diversity were shown by the long-lived group, suggesting age selection. There was a strong correlation between observed TCR beta diversity and the percentage of naive T cells measured by flow cytometry. Donor CMV infection status was unknown, potentially confounding age-related changes in expanded clonotypes. Since profiling was done on bulk unsorted PBMCs, naive and antigen-experienced compartments could not be conclusively compared.

From the cysteine up to the phenylalanine, the CDR3 has a length of 16 residues. Only the CDR3 DNA is retained, 48 bases long and in frame from the first base. CDR1 and CDR2 were assigned from the germline V gene as MDHEN and SYDVKM. Trimming accounts for 5 bases at V and 1 base at J, while the number of junction bases matched to no gene is 6. The 39 donors, aged roughly 6 to 100 years, were systemically healthy Caucasian individuals from Russia. Ten milliliters of peripheral blood were collected from each donor into EDTA-treated Vacutainer tubes. Ficoll-Paque density-gradient centrifugation was used to isolate PBMCs, with at least 6 million per sample. Trizol reagent was used to extract total RNA from PBMCs, with at least 5.5 micrograms per sample. For every donor, an aliquot of PBMCs went through flow cytometry to measure the percentages of naive CD45RAhigh/CD27high T cells. Libraries were prepared through 5' RACE. TCRdb names Illumina HiSeq 2500 as the instrument used. A second PCR of roughly 7 to 12 cycles was performed with a sample-barcoded 5' primer and a J-beta primer mix. Each TCR beta cDNA molecule received a unique molecular identifier from a template-switch 5' adaptor carrying 12 random nucleotides. At least 2.5 million CDR3-containing paired-end reads were obtained from each sample. All of the RNA was converted into first-strand cDNA using the Mint cDNA synthesis kit, with a TRBC-specific oligonucleotide serving as the primer. Following uracil-DNA glycosylase treatment, a first 18-cycle PCR with universal primers M1SS and BC2_uni_R was performed on all cDNA. For the original study's pipeline: Each sample was normalized by randomly selecting 1 million high-quality reads, each carrying a distinct molecular identifier. Reads sharing molecular identifiers were discarded rather than binned into consensus sequences. MiTCR, set to a Q25 quality threshold and the strictest error-elimination algorithm, was used for CDR3 identification, clonotype clustering and error correction. A nonparametric unseen species model with Euler transformation was used to estimate lower-bound total TCR beta diversity. TCRdb's own reprocessing of the public reads used fastp at Q25 and MiXCR and kept productive beta chains. Merged by CDR3 protein, the rows form single entries marked with the most common genes and DNA. TCRdb, not the authors, supplied the V and J calls. Counted in this sample were roughly 680,000 distinct CDR3 sequences; under 25% of them appeared once. The ten largest clones represent approximately 3.7% of the sample.

This clonotype was seen only a few times. Its antigen is not yet known. No base quality information exists; no much larger clone differs at one position. The sequenced sample was blood. The V gene is TRBV28 and the J gene is TRBJ2-4; TRBD2 aligns with 9 central bases. This TCR derives from a man between 65 and 79 years old in good health. This receptor has the CDR3 CASSPLAGGAKNIQYF. The nucleotide sequence is given as TGTGCCAGCAGTCCACTAGCGGGTGGGGCCAAAAACATTCAGTACTTC.